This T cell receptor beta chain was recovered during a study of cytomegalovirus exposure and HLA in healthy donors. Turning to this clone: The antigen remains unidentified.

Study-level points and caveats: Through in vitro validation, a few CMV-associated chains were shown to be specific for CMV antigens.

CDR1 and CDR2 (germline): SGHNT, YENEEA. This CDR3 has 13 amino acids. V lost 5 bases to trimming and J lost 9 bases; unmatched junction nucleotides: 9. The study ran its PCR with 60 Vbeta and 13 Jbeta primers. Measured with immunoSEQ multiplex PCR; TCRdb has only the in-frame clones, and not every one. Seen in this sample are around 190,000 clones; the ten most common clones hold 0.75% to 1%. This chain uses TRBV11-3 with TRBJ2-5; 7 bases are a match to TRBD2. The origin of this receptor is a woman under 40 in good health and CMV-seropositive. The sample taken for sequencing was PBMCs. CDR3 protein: CASSTHPREAQYF. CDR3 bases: TGTGCCAGCAGCACCCACCCCCGGGAGGCCCAGTACTTC.